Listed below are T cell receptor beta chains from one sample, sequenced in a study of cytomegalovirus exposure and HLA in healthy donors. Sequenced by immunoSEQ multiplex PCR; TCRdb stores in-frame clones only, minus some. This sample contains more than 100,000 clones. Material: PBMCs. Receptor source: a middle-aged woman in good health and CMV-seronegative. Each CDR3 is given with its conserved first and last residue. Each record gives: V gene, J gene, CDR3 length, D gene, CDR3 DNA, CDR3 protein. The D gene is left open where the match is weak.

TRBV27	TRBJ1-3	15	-	TGTGCCAGCTCCAGGCGGGGAGGAGCTGGAAACACCATATATTTT	CASSRRGGAGNTIYF
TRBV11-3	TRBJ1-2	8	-	TGTGCCCGGGATGGCTACACCTTC	CARDGYTF
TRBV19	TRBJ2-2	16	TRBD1	TGTGCCAGTAGTATGAAGGGACAGGGGATGGCCGGGGAGCTGTTTTTT	CASSMKGQGMAGELFF
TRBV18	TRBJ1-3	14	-	TGTGCCAGCTCAAGTTCTAACTCTGGAAACACCATATATTTT	CASSSSNSGNTIYF
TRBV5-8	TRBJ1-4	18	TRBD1	TGTGCCAGCATCCCGTTTCGACAGGGCTTAGGGGTCAGGGTGAAACTGTTTTTT	CASIPFRQGLGVRVKLFF
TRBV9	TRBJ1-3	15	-	TGTGCCAGCAGCGCATCGGACATCTCTGGAAACACCATATATTTT	CASSASDISGNTIYF
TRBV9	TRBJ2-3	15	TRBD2	TGTGCCAGCAGCGTGAGGCGGGGGGCAACAGATACGCAGTATTTT	CASSVRRGATDTQYF
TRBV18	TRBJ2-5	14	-	TGTGCCAGCTCACCACTAGGCGGGACAGAGACCCAGTACTTC	CASSPLGGTETQYF
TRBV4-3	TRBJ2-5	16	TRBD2	TGCGCCAGCAGCCAAGATCCCCCGGGGGGCCAAGAGACCCAGTACTTC	CASSQDPPGGQETQYF
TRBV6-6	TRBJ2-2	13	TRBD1	TGTGCCAGCGGTACCACAGGGGGCGGGAGGCTGTTTTTT	CASGTTGGGRLFF
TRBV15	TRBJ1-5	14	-	TGTGCCACCAGCAGAGATCGAGGGAATCAGCCCCAGCATTTT	CATSRDRGNQPQHF
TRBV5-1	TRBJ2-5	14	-	TGCGCCAGCAGCTTGGCGGGGTGGAGGGAGACCCAGTACTTC	CASSLAGWRETQYF
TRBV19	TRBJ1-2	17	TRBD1	TGTGCCAGTCAAGTTGCCCTTGGGGACAGGGGTGACTATGGCTACACCTTC	CASQVALGDRGDYGYTF
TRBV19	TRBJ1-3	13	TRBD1	TGTGCCAGTGCCCGGGACAGGGGAGTGACCATATATTTT	CASARDRGVTIYF
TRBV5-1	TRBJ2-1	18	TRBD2	TGCGCCAGCAGCTTGGGAATAGTGGGACTAGGGGACTCTCATGAGCAGTTCTTC	CASSLGIVGLGDSHEQFF
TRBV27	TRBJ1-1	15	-	TGTGCCAGCAAGGAGAGGACAGCCGTGAACACTGAAGCTTTCTTT	CASKERTAVNTEAFF
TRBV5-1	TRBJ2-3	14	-	TGCGCCAGCACTGGGGGGTCGTTCACAGATACGCAGTATTTT	CASTGGSFTDTQYF